A selection of T cell receptor beta chains follows, all from one sample in a study of blood T cells in healthy people across ages. A single record per CDR3 protein comes from TCRdb applying MiXCR to the 5' RACE reads. The sample consists of around 870,000 distinct CDR3 sequences, 29% of them appearing once. Sequenced material: blood. Receptors originate from a woman of 80 years or more in good health. The CDR3 runs from the conserved cysteine through the conserved F or W. Fields, in order: V gene, J gene, CDR3 protein.

>TRBV6-5|TRBJ1-4
CASSYSAQGAREKLFF
>TRBV9|TRBJ2-7
CASSVAPSGGNNEQYF
>TRBV15|TRBJ2-5
CATSRATRVGSQETQYF
>TRBV4-2|TRBJ1-2
CASSQDFGPSANYGYTF
>TRBV7-9|TRBJ2-7
CASSLRTSGDSDEQYF
>TRBV12-3/TRBV12-4|TRBJ1-4
CASRRQGANEKLFF
>TRBV2|TRBJ1-5
CASRLGSSNQPQHF
>TRBV5-1|TRBJ2-3
CASSVLGATGSSTDTQYF
>TRBV7-9|TRBJ2-1
CASSLFRGDEQFF
>TRBV20-1|TRBJ2-5
CSARPGQELETQYF
>TRBV27|TRBJ2-7
CATNQHGGGVWEQYF
>TRBV12-3/TRBV12-4|TRBJ2-3
CASSLRRTDAQYF
>TRBV2|TRBJ2-2
CASSERDRAIGELFF
>TRBV7-2|TRBJ1-4
CASTPLGARGEKLFF
>TRBV7-2|TRBJ2-1
CASSADSGGRYNERFF